The present entry profiles one TCR beta chain with its context. This CDR3 contains 14 residues. Germline CDR1 MNHEY, CDR2 SVGEGT. J lost 8 bases, V lost 2 bases, and 6 bases had no gene match. Recruits, aged roughly 18 to 95 years, lived in 25 or so US areas. Clones were sequenced by immunoSEQ multiplex PCR, and TCRdb holds only the in-frame ones, with some missing. The data show over 250,000 clones, 80% to 90% seen once. The data were taken from a study of blood T cell repertoires in COVID-19. The sample consisted of PBMCs or T cells enriched from blood (not recorded which). The J gene is TRBJ1-2, the V gene TRBV6-2 or TRBV6-3, with 9 bases aligning to TRBD1. This TCR was recovered from a man between 40 and 49 years old who had recovered from COVID-19. Here the CDR3 DNA reads TGTGCCAGCAGTTACCTCACAGGGGGCGTCGGCTACACCTTC. Its translation is CASSYLTGGVGYTF.